This is a list of T cell receptor beta chains from one sample in a study of vaccination effects on CD4 cells after COVID-19. The data were produced by immunoSEQ multiplex PCR, yet TCRdb's version contains in-frame clones alone and is incomplete. The sample carries approximately 37,000 clones, about 70% recorded once. Their antigens remain unidentified. The sample in question was CD4+ T cells from PBMCs cultured without peptide, obtained before COVID-19 vaccination. These receptors all come from a human donor who received a COVID-19 vaccine. The CDR3 runs from the conserved cysteine through the conserved F or W. The order of the fields is V gene, clone size, CDR3 protein. Rows may omit the clone size; those that give it use once, few, many or a size class.

TRBV5-1	NA	CASSFGPRGTEAFF
TRBV29-1	once	CSARDSGTVQYF
TRBV7-2	NA	CASSFSSAYEQYF
TRBV6-1	NA	CASSEPAPGQGTFSRAFF
TRBV7-8	NA	CASSLVSVRSPLHF
TRBV6-5	NA	CASRGGNQPQHF
TRBV28	NA	CASSLSTSGLQETQYF
TRBV3-1/TRBV3-2	NA	CASSLKRLAGGRETQYF
TRBV4-1	NA	CASSLGPNTEAFF
TRBV6-5	NA	CASSYAQGSSYEQYF
TRBV7-6	NA	CASSLEGTGAHEQYF
TRBV7-9	once	CASSRRGGARTEAFF
TRBV9	NA	CASSVGTAYSGNTIYF
TRBV5-1	NA	CASSIIPGLSEDTQYF
TRBV5-1	NA	CASSLMAEQFF
TRBV5-6	NA	CASAGTSGYKDTQYF
TRBV3-1/TRBV3-2	NA	CASSQVGGNTEAFF
TRBV9	NA	CASSVLGRTAEAFF
TRBV5-1	NA	CASSREGLSGNTIYF
TRBV9	NA	CASSVDSHTYNEQFF
TRBV7-2	once	CASSLGGSGVYNEQFF
TRBV7-9	NA	CASSEPPGHGELFF
TRBV10-3	NA	CAISKGLGDEQYF
TRBV18	NA	CASSPRDGEADTQYF
TRBV5-4	few	CASSLGTSWETQYF
TRBV7-3	NA	CASSSQGAGELFF
TRBV28	NA	CASSLPGSRETQYF
TRBV12-5	NA	CASGLALWGAISSYNEQFF
TRBV6-1	NA	CASSEAGNYGYTF
TRBV12-3/TRBV12-4	NA	CASSFDRVGYTF
TRBV6-1	NA	CASSEAPMGSEAFF
TRBV3-1/TRBV3-2	NA	CASSQARGSRTFLTMFSGNTIYF
TRBV10-3	NA	CAISESGRRSGNTIYF
TRBV4-1	NA	CASSARGGNTEAFF
TRBV2	NA	CASSPGDGYTF
TRBV30	NA	CAWTGQRKNYGYTF
TRBV5-1	NA	CASSWTSGSQGTDTQYF
TRBV6-5	NA	CASRIQGLAKNIQYF
TRBV10-3	once	CAAYGGAGEQYF
TRBV20-1	NA	CSARAKDTQYF
TRBV6-4	NA	CASRQDRAPNSPLHF
TRBV5-5	NA	CASSRNSGATNEKLFF
TRBV4-1	NA	CASSQESGEPNQPQHF
TRBV5-5	NA	CASSLEEGRTQYF
TRBV27	NA	CASSPSSNSPLHF
TRBV27	NA	CASSLWGGGEGRGTEAFF